The present entry profiles one TCR beta chain with its context. TCRdb passed the PCR reads through MiXCR, listing each CDR3 protein once. The data show over 70,000 distinct CDR3 sequences, with around 50% seen just once and roughly an eighth held by the top ten. This specimen belongs to a study of CDR3 diversity in severe acne. Losses at the gene ends were 5 bases for V and 11 bases for J; bases not matched to a gene: 3. The length of the CDR3 is 11 residues. Germline V gene data show CDR1 as KGHDR and CDR2 as SFDVKD. The specimen sequenced was blood. This receptor was obtained from a male donor in good health, without acne. This rearrangement joins TRBV24-1 to TRBJ1-2; 8 bases are shared with TRBD1. The CDR3 DNA reads as TGTGCCACCAGTGGGGACAGGTCATACACCTTC. As protein: CATSGDRSYTF.